These 8 T cell receptor beta chains were sequenced from one sample in a study of blood T cell repertoires in COVID-19 (TCRdb year 2020). Preparation of the library involved the immunoSEQ multiplex PCR assay. The immuneACCESS repertoire file appears here via TCRdb, limited to in-frame rearrangements. These files lack a portion of the clones; in checked studies, under half of the deficit traces to unresolved V genes, and the cause of the others is not known. Here the sample has under 300,000 clones; around 87% occur a single time. About 6% of the sample goes to the ten largest clones. Material: PBMCs or T cells enriched from blood (not recorded which). The receptor set was obtained from a woman aged 25-40 years with acute COVID-19.

This chain joins TRBV29-1 and TRBJ2-3; possibly TRBD2 for D (6 bases). This CDR3 is 11 amino acids long. Looked up from germline, CDR1 is SQVTM and CDR2 is ANQGSEA. Trimming took 4 bases from V and 5 from J, leaving 7 bases between them. CDR3 nucleotide sequence: TGCAGCGTTGCCGGGGGAGATACGCAGTATTTT. Residues: CSVAGGDTQYF.

The chain is built from TRBV30 and TRBJ2-7; 11 nucleotides agree with TRBD1. V trimming: 4 bases; J trimming: 3 bases; junction bases outside the gene matches: 11. CDR1 GTSNPN and CDR2 SVGIG come from the germline V gene (reference sequence). The CDR3 extends over 16 amino acids. In DNA form, the CDR3 reads TGTGCCTGGAAGAGGACAGGGGGCTCGGTGGGCTACGAGCAGTACTTC. It yields the protein CAWKRTGGSVGYEQYF.

The V call is TRBV7-9, the J call TRBJ2-2, with D perhaps TRBD1 (5 bases). The V gene lost 0 bases and the J gene lost 0 bases, with 11 bases spanning the gap. Germline V gives CDR1 SEHNR, CDR2 FQNEAQ (reference sequence). The CDR3 sequence is 17 residues long. CDR3 loop: CASSLATTDTNTGELFF. The CDR3 DNA is TGTGCCAGCAGCTTAGCTACGACAGACACGAACACCGGGGAGCTGTTTTTT.

The gene calls are TRBV6-5 and TRBJ2-7; 8 bases are shared with TRBD1. CDR1 MNHEY and CDR2 SVGAGI come from the germline V gene. Trimming at V came to 6 bases and at J to 3 bases, leaving 10 bases not matched to a gene. There are 15 residues in the CDR3. The CDR3 sequence: CASRQGESLYYEQYF. The CDR3, as DNA: TGTGCCAGCAGACAGGGGGAGTCTCTTTACTACGAGCAGTACTTC.

V is TRBV11-2 and J is TRBJ1-1, with D uncertain. Germline values: CDR1 SGHAT, CDR2 FQNNGV. The V gene lost 4 bases and the J gene lost 5 bases, with 11 bases spanning the gap. The CDR3 runs 13 residues. CDR3 in DNA: TGTGCCAGCAGCTACCTAACCAGGACTGAAGCTTTCTTT. Translated: CASSYLTRTEAFF. The entire variable domain, with the rest obtained from reference TRBV11-2 and TRBJ1-1, is as follows: EAGVAQSPRYKIIEKRQSVAFWCNPISGHATLYWYQQILGQGPKLLIQFQNNGVVDDSQLPKDRFSAERLKGVDSTLKIQPAKLEDSAVYLCASSYLTRTEAFFGQGTRLTVV.

This clone has just one count. The rearrangement links TRBV28 to TRBJ2-2; unclear D gene. CDR1 is MDHEN and CDR2 is SYDVKM in the germline V gene. CDR3 length: 12 amino acids. V was pared by 6 bases and J by 5 bases, with 7 bases between. The CDR3 here is CASSLYTGELFF. CDR3 sequence (DNA): TGTGCCAGCAGCCTTTATACCGGGGAGCTGTTTTTT.

The chain is built from TRBV2 and TRBJ1-6; D gene ambiguous. In germline, CDR1 is SNHLY, CDR2 FYNNEI. The CDR3 covers 19 residues. With 6 bases removed from V and 3 bases from J, the gap between germline ends came to 24 bases. CDR3 amino acids: CASRQAPSQEGFYNSPLHF. The DNA of the CDR3 is TGTGCCAGCAGACAAGCCCCCAGCCAGGAGGGATTCTATAATTCACCCCTCCACTTT.

The chain couples TRBV5-8 to TRBJ2-7; D is uncertain. The CDR3 contains 15 residues. CDR1 is SGHTS and CDR2 is YDEGEE in the germline V gene. Trimming left V 4 bases short and J 2 bases short, with 16 bases between. The CDR3 spells CASSLGTVSTYEQYF. The DNA for the CDR3 is TGTGCCAGCAGCCTGGGAACAGTGAGTACCTACGAGCAGTACTTC. The variable domain in full, with the rest retrieved from reference TRBV5-8 and TRBJ2-7, is EAGVTQSPTHLIKTRGQQATLRCSPISGHTSVYWYQQALGLGLQFLLWYDEGEERNRGNFPPRFSGRQFPNYSSELNVNALELEDSALYLCASSLGTVSTYEQYFGPGTRLTVT.